The T cell receptor beta chain described here comes from a study of T-cell reconstitution after alpha-beta-depleted transplantation in children. Unique molecular identifiers tagged the TCRbeta library. MiXCR, run by TCRdb on the PCR reads, gives a single entry per CDR3 protein. The repertoire holds more than 150,000 distinct CDR3 sequences, with roughly 15% as singletons. This clonotype was found a few times. CDR1 and CDR2 from the germline V gene are SGHNT and YENEEA. Deletions cut 7 bases from V and 5 bases from J, with 8 bases between. CDR3 size: 11 residues. Sequences were derived from PBMCs from the stem cell graft donor, sampled from the stem cell graft. The chain recombines TRBV11-3 with TRBJ2-5; D remains unclear. The receptor was isolated from a human donor who donated a stem cell graft to a child with acute lymphoblastic leukemia. DNA for the CDR3: TGTGCCAGCACTCAAACGGAGACCCAGTACTTC. Amino acid sequence: CASTQTETQYF.